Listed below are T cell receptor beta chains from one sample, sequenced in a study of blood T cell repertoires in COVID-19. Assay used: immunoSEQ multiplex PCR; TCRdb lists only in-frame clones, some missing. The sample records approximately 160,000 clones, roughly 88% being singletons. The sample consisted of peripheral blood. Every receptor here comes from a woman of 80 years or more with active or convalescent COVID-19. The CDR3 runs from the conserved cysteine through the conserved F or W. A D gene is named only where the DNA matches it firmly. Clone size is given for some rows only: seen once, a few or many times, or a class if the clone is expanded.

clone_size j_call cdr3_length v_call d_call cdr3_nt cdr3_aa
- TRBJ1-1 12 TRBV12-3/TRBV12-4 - TGTGCCAGCATCTTAGGGGACACTGAAGCTTTCTTT CASILGDTEAFF
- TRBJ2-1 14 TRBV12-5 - TGTGCTAGTGCCACGGGCCTCTGGACAAATGAGCAGTTCTTC CASATGLWTNEQFF
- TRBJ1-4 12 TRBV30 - TGTGCCTGGAGTAAGTCGGGTGAAAAACTGTTTTTT CAWSKSGEKLFF
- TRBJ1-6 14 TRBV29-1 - TGCAGCGTTTCCATCGGAGGGATTAATTCACCCCTCCACTTT CSVSIGGINSPLHF
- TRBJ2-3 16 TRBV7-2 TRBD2 TGTGCCAGCAGCATGGGACTAGCGGGGGGGCAAGATACGCAGTATTTT CASSMGLAGGQDTQYF
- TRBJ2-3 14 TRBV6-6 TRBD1 TGTGCCATCCACCGGGACAGGGGAGGGGATACGCAGTATTTT CAIHRDRGGDTQYF
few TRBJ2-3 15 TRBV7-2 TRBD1 TGTGCCAGCAGCTTAAAGGGGGCAGGCACAGATACGCAGTATTTT CASSLKGAGTDTQYF
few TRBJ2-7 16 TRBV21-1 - TGTGCCAGCAGCCGCACCGGCCTAGCGGGGGGATACGAGCAGTACTTC CASSRTGLAGGYEQYF
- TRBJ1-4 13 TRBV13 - TGTGCCAGCAGCATTCGAAGAGGTGAAAAACTGTTTTTT CASSIRRGEKLFF
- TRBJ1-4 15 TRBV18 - TGTGCCAGCTCACCCCGGACAGCCCAAGGGGAAAAACTGTTTTTT CASSPRTAQGEKLFF
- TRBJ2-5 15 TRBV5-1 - TGCGCCAGCAGCTTGGAAGTGGGCAGGGGTGAGACCCAGTACTTC CASSLEVGRGETQYF
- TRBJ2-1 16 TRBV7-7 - TGTGCTAGCAGCTTAGTGGCGGGGGCTGTCGTCGATGAGCAGTTCTTC CASSLVAGAVVDEQFF
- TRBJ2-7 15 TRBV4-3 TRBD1 TGCGCCAGCAGCCACAGACAGGGCCTCTCCTACGAGCAGTACTTC CASSHRQGLSYEQYF
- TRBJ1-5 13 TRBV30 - TGTGCCTGGAGCGAGAGGTCTGGTCAGCCCCAGCATTTT CAWSERSGQPQHF
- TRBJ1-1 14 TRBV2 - TGTGCCAGCAGTGGACCGGGTCCGGGGACTGAAGCTTTCTTT CASSGPGPGTEAFF
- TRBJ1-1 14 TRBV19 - TGTGCCAGTACCGTGACAGGCATGAACACTGAAGCTTTCTTT CASTVTGMNTEAFF
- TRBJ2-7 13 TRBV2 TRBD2 TGTGCCAGCAGTAATAGTGGGAGGGCGGAGCAGTACTTC CASSNSGRAEQYF
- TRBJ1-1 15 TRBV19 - TGTGCCAGTAGTGGGGGGAGGCTACTTTCAACTGAAGCTTTCTTT CASSGGRLLSTEAFF
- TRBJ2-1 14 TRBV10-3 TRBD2 TGTGCCATCAGCCCTAGCGGGGAAAACAATGAGCAGTTCTTC CAISPSGENNEQFF
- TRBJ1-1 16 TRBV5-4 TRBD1 TGTGCCAGCAGCTTGGAGGGACAGGGAAGGGACACTGAAGCTTTCTTT CASSLEGQGRDTEAFF
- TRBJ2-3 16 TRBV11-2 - TGTGCCAGCAGCTTAAGGCCGGACTCCTACACAGATACGCAGTATTTT CASSLRPDSYTDTQYF
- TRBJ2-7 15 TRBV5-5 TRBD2 TGTGCCAGCAGCTTGGAGCGGGGGAGTCCCTACGAGCAGTACTTC CASSLERGSPYEQYF
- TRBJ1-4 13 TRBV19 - TGTGCCAGTAGTTCCCGGGCGGGGGAAAAACTGTTTTTT CASSSRAGEKLFF
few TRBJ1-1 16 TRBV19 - TGTGCCAGTAGTAGGGGGGGCCCCACCATGAACACTGAAGCTTTCTTT CASSRGGPTMNTEAFF
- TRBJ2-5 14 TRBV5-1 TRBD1 TGCGCCAGCAGCTCCGGACAGGGGAAAGAGACCCAGTACTTC CASSSGQGKETQYF
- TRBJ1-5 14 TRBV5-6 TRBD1 TGTGCCAGCAGTGCCGGACAGGGTGGTCAGCCCCAGCATTTT CASSAGQGGQPQHF
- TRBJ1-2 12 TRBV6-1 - TGTGCCAGCAGTGAAACAGGGAATGGCTACACCTTC CASSETGNGYTF
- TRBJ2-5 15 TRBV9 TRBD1 TGTGCCAGCAGCGCAGGGACAGTAGCCCAAGAGACCCAGTACTTC CASSAGTVAQETQYF
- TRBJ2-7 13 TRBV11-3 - TGTGCCAGCAGCTTAGGGGGGGGCGGCGAGCAGTACTTC CASSLGGGGEQYF
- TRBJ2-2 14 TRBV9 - TGTGCCAGCAAAGAGGGCGCGAACACCGGGGAGCTGTTTTTT CASKEGANTGELFF
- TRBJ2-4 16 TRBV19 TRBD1 TGTGCCAGTAGTATGGCGGGACAGGTCGCCAAAAACATTCAGTACTTC CASSMAGQVAKNIQYF
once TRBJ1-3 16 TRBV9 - TGTGCCAGCAGCGTAGCTAGGGGGAGCTCTGGAAACACCATATATTTT CASSVARGSSGNTIYF
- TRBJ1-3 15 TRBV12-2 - TGTGCAAGTCGCTTACCCTTGAGCTCTGGAAACACCATATATTTT CASRLPLSSGNTIYF
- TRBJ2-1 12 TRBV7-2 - TGTGCCAGCAGCCTTCCGGGGTCCTCCTGGTTCTTC CASSLPGSSWFF
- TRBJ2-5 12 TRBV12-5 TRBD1 TGTGCTAGTGGCCCAGGGGGAGAGACCCAGTACTTC CASGPGGETQYF